This T cell receptor beta chain was sequenced in a study of siplizumab effects on memory and regulatory T cells. Assay: immunoSEQ multiplex PCR; the TCRdb copy retains only in-frame clones and omits some. The profile shows fewer than 120,000 clones, roughly 89% of them singletons. The CDR3 covers 13 residues. CDR1 SGHRS and CDR2 YFSETQ come from the germline V gene. The V gene lost 0 bases and the J gene lost 6 bases, with 9 bases spanning the gap. Only one count was recorded for this clone. This receptor was identified in a human donor in good health. The rearrangement links TRBV5-1 to TRBJ1-1; D not certain. The sequenced material came from CD4+ T cells sorted from blood. CDR3 coding DNA: TGCGCCAGCAGCTTGGGAGGTCTCCCTGAAGCTTTCTTT. This translates into CASSLGGLPEAFF.